Below, one T cell receptor beta chain is given with its context. The antigen is unknown. TCRdb itself ran the reads through MiXCR, one entry per CDR3 protein. The table lists roughly 860,000 distinct CDR3 sequences, less than 35% of them singletons. This entry comes from a study of T cell repertoires in cytomegalovirus infection. About the study: Researchers turned to recently identified HLA-C-restricted CMV epitopes as well as well-studied HLA-B-restricted ones.

Study outcomes and limitations: The ex vivo response was dominated by HLA-C-restricted CMV-specific TCR beta clonotypes. Carriers of CMV plus the relevant HLA were identified by cumulative public TCR beta family frequency.

This TCR was sampled from a human donor in good health (CMV status not recorded). Some clones in this sample may be carry-over from other donors' samples. This sample comprised cultured CD8+ T cells from PBMCs, obtained from culture after CMV antigen stimulation.

The CDR3 protein is CASTLTSGGYNEQFF. CDR3 sequence (DNA): TGTGCCAGTACCCTGACTAGCGGGGGTTACAATGAGCAGTTCTTC. This sequence joins TRBV19 and TRBJ2-1; TRBD2 matches at 12 bases. Germline CDR1 is LNHDA and CDR2 is SQIVND (reference sequence). The CDR3 loop spans 15 amino acids. The V and J ends lost 7 bases and 4 bases, in that order; junction bases with no gene match: 5.